The subject of this entry is one T cell receptor (beta chain). This clone was counted a single time. Which antigen it targets is not known. It has no much larger one-base neighbor in the sample; base qualities were not kept. The data stem from a study of blood T cell repertoires in COVID-19 (TCRdb year 2020). The study in broad terms: Samples from collaborators originated in the United States, Italy and Spain and spanned both the acute and convalescent phases of COVID-19. Deeply sampled blood TCRbeta repertoires from subjects exposed to, actively infected with, or recovered from COVID-19 were included in the dataset. Samples were obtained from the ongoing ImmuneRACE study (first 160 participants) and from 1,254 subjects provided by 6 global collaborators. The repertoires were made available in a free public database intended to serve as a resource for research on the immune response to SARS-CoV-2. The material from the prospective study consisted of cDNA or gDNA derived from T cells, B-cell-depleted T cells, or PBMCs. The sample metadata nearly always contained a de-identified subject ID, COVID-19 status, age in years and sex. Where available, HLA class I and class II types were obtained from metadata supplied by the sample provider rather than from assay-based typing.

One collaborating source in Seattle enrolled patients while the patients were actively infected and followed the patients over time throughout the course of disease. Whole blood was collected in K2EDTA tubes by collaborating institutions according to the institutions' own protocols. For TCRbeta analysis, collaborator samples were shipped as frozen whole blood, as isolated PBMCs, or as DNA extracted from either sample type. What the authors observed across the whole study: Clinical and demographic metadata were provided uncurated, with the amount varying by source and participant.

The immunoSEQ Assay, a bias-controlled multiplex PCR, was used to amplify TCRbeta CDR3 regions from genomic DNA. On the study's bioinformatics: Within the assay, amplification of reference gene primers was used to estimate how many nucleated cells each sample contained. Sequence reads were collapsed and filtered to measure the absolute abundance of every unique TCRbeta CDR3 rearrangement. For each sample, productive Simpson clonality was calculated as the square root of Simpson's diversity index across productive rearrangements. This is the immuneACCESS table as TCRdb keeps it, with only in-frame sequences that have V and J called. A part of the clones is gone; compared with another copy, unresolved V genes explain less than half, and the rest is unexplained. Clone size and V and J calls were adopted from that table, with D and trimming inferred from the DNA. The sample table contains over 90,000 clones; only one count was recorded for about nine tenths of them. In total, the top ten clones hold approximately 5.4% of the sample.

The germline ends are 7 bases apart after V is trimmed by 2 bases and J by 2 bases. Including the terminal cysteine and phenylalanine, the CDR3 comprises 13 residues. Kept here is only the CDR3 DNA, which spans 39 bases and is read in frame from base 1. Sequencing was done on a sample of peripheral blood. Rearrangement joined TRBV12-3 or TRBV12-4 to TRBJ2-7, with a tentative D gene TRBD1 over 5 matching bases. The sequence was collected from a woman in her forties or fifties with COVID-19, enrolled during active disease. The CDR3: CASSLRGTYEQYF. The nucleotides are TGTGCCAGCAGTTTAAGGGGAACCTACGAGCAGTACTTC.